Below are 18 T cell receptor beta chains sequenced from a single sample in a study of cytomegalovirus exposure and HLA in healthy donors. This PCR relied on a set of 60 Vbeta primers and 13 Jbeta primers. The method was immunoSEQ multiplex PCR; TCRdb's version includes in-frame clones alone and lacks a portion of them. The sample has about 120,000 clones; 74% are singletons. Input material: PBMCs. The source of these receptors is a human donor in good health.

The chain recombines TRBV6-1 with TRBJ2-5, with TRBD2 identical over 11 bases. TRBJ2-7 matches the DNA end more closely, so the J call is doubtful. This CDR3 contains 14 residues. Per the germline V gene, CDR1 is MNHNS and CDR2 is SASEGT. The CDR3, as DNA: TGTGCCAGCCGCACTAGCGGGAGTTCCTACGAGCAGTACTTC. It specifies CASRTSGSSYEQYF.

The V call is TRBV29-1, the J call TRBJ2-1; 14 bases line up with TRBD2. In germline, CDR1 is SQVTM, CDR2 ANQGSEA. The CDR3 sequence is 16 residues long. The junction had 7 bases not matched to a gene; V was cut back by 5 bases and J by 4 bases. CDR3 sequence reads: CSVWGLAGAWYNEQFF. The CDR3 nucleotides read TGCAGCGTTTGGGGACTAGCGGGAGCATGGTACAATGAGCAGTTCTTC.

This clone turned up a few times. The chain uses TRBV28 and TRBJ1-2; a possible D gene is TRBD1 (5 bases). CDR3 length: 11 amino acids. The germline V and J ends were trimmed by 6 bases and 8 bases, with 10 bases remaining between them. Germline loops: CDR1 MDHEN, CDR2 SYDVKM. This CDR3 is CASSWRQGYTF. The CDR3 coding sequence is TGTGCCAGCAGCTGGAGACAGGGCTACACCTTC.

The gene calls are TRBV11-2 and TRBJ1-3, with unresolved D. Germline CDR1 and CDR2: SGHAT and FQNNGV. V was shortened by 1 base and J by 7 bases, with 5 bases between the two germline ends. The CDR3 length is 12 residues. The CDR3 region has the DNA TGTGCCAGCAGCTTAGTTCTGAACACCATATATTTT. It yields the protein CASSLVLNTIYF.

This clone was counted a few times. The chain joins TRBV2 to TRBJ1-2, with a weak D call TRBD1 (6 bases). Trimming removed 3 bases at V and 2 bases at J, with 7 bases between. The germline V gene has CDR1 SNHLY and CDR2 FYNNEI. This CDR3 comprises 13 residues. CDR3 loop: CASSETGNYGYTF. CDR3 DNA sequence: TGTGCCAGCAGTGAGACAGGAAACTATGGCTACACCTTC. Full variable domain (rest looked up from reference TRBV2 and TRBJ1-2): EPEVTQTPSHQVTQMGQEVILRCVPISNHLYFYWYRQILGQKVEFLVSFYNNEISEKSEIFDDQFSVERPDGSNFTLKIRSTKLEDSAMYFCASSETGNYGYTFGSGTRLTVV.

This clone has a handful of counts. V gene TRBV19 combines with J gene TRBJ1-4, with D possibly TRBD1 on 5 matching bases. The CDR3 runs 11 residues. Trimming left V 9 bases short and J 8 bases short, with 10 bases between. Germline V gene lookup returns CDR1 LNHDA and CDR2 SQIVND (reference sequence). The CDR3 sequence is CASRGDEKLFF. The DNA of the CDR3 is TGTGCCAGCCGGGGGGACGAAAAACTGTTTTTT.

The chain couples TRBV6-5 to TRBJ2-1, with D possibly matching TRBD2 (6 bases). The V end was cut by 6 bases, the J end by 5 bases, with 11 bases between. The germline gives CDR1 MNHEY, CDR2 SVGAGI. This CDR3 contains 13 residues. For the CDR3, the DNA is TGTGCCAGCAGATCGGGACTTAACAATGAGCAGTTCTTC. Amino acid sequence: CASRSGLNNEQFF.

This clone was observed once. This rearrangement joins TRBV4-2 to TRBJ1-6; no clear D gene. V lost 0 bases and J 8 bases, leaving 5 bases between the germline ends. CDR3 size: 13 residues. Germline V gives CDR1 LGHNA, CDR2 YNFKEQ. CDR3 sequence (DNA): TGTGCCAGCAGCCAAGATATTGATTCACCCCTCCACTTT. This encodes CASSQDIDSPLHF.

This chain uses TRBV29-1 with TRBJ1-1; D remains unclear. There are 11 residues in the CDR3. Between the trimmed V and J ends, which lost 7 bases and 3 bases, there was a span of 9 bases. The germline gives CDR1 SQVTM, CDR2 ANQGSEA. The CDR3 reads CSALAYTEAFF. The DNA for the CDR3 is TGCAGCGCACTCGCCTACACTGAAGCTTTCTTT.

The chain uses TRBV5-4 and TRBJ1-2; 9 positions match TRBD1. With V trimmed by 4 bases and J by 8 bases, 3 bases remained unmatched. The CDR3 length is 12 residues. Germline lookup yields CDR1 SGHNT and CDR2 YYREEE (reference sequence). The CDR3: CASSGTGFGYTF. Written as DNA, the CDR3 is TGTGCCAGCAGCGGGACAGGGTTCGGCTACACCTTC.

The chain is built from TRBV19 and TRBJ1-1; D uncertain. This CDR3 region has 13 residues. Germline CDR1 LNHDA, CDR2 SQIVND (reference sequence). The V end lost 7 bases, the J end lost 1 base, and 10 bases lay between the germline ends. The CDR3 loop is CASIRRANTEAFF. The CDR3 nucleotides are TGTGCCAGTATAAGGCGGGCGAACACTGAAGCTTTCTTT.

J is TRBJ1-5 and V is TRBV5-1; 9 bases fit TRBD1. There are 15 residues in the CDR3. CDR1 is SGHRS, CDR2 YFSETQ, per germline. The trim removed 4 bases at V and 2 bases at J, leaving 4 bases unmatched. The CDR3, as DNA: TGCGCCAGCAGCGCAACAGGGGGCGGCAATCAGCCCCAGCATTTT. It is translated as CASSATGGGNQPQHF.

This clone was seen more than once but under ten times. The CDR3 protein is CASRSSPAAGTGELFF. The CDR3 bases are TGTGCCAGCAGATCTTCCCCAGCGGCGGGCACCGGGGAGCTGTTTTTT. The rearrangement uses TRBV7-8 and TRBJ2-2; TRBD2 is a possible D gene (5 bases). From germline, CDR1 is SGHVS and CDR2 FQNEAQ. The CDR3 covers 16 residues. Trimming shortened V by 6 bases and J by 4 bases, and 18 bases separated the two germline ends. The whole variable domain, filled in from reference TRBV7-8 and TRBJ2-2, reads GAGVSQSPRYKVAKRGQDVALRCDPISGHVSLFWYQQALGQGPEFLTYFQNEAQLDKSGLPSDRFFAERPEGSVSTLKIQRTQQEDSAVYLCASRSSPAAGTGELFFGEGSRLTVL.

This clone has only a few counts. The chain uses TRBV30 and TRBJ1-6, with D unresolved. CDR3 length equals 15 residues. V shed 2 bases and J shed 2 bases, with 10 bases lying between them. The germline CDR1 and CDR2 sequences are GTSNPN and SVGIG (reference sequence). The CDR3 nucleotides are TGTGCCTGGAGTCCGGGGAGAGCCTATAATTCACCCCTCCACTTT. Amino acid sequence: CAWSPGRAYNSPLHF.

The count of this clone is one. Other DNA sequences in the sample encode the same CDR3. The rearrangement joins TRBV29-1 to TRBJ1-1; no clear D gene. CDR3 size: 12 residues. Germline V CDR1 and CDR2: SQVTM, ANQGSEA. The V end lost 4 bases, the J end lost 3 bases, and 9 bases lay between the germline ends. The CDR3 here is CSVVGGYTEAFF. As DNA, the CDR3 is TGCAGCGTTGTAGGAGGGTACACTGAAGCTTTCTTT.

This clone occurred once. V gene TRBV29-1 combines with J gene TRBJ1-1, with D perhaps TRBD1 (6 bases). V gave up 6 bases and J gave up 1 base, with 18 bases separating them. This CDR3 comprises 15 residues. Per germline, CDR1 SQVTM and CDR2 ANQGSEA. The CDR3 region is CSVRLKQGGNTEAFF. The CDR3 coding sequence is TGCAGCGTCCGGCTAAAACAGGGCGGGAACACTGAAGCTTTCTTT.

The CDR3 protein is CASSGDRRVSPLHF. The DNA of the CDR3 is TGTGCCAGCAGCGGAGACCGGCGGGTTTCACCCCTCCACTTT. The gene calls are TRBV5-6 and TRBJ1-6, with D hard to call. The ends were cut back, 4 bases at V and 9 bases at J, with 14 bases in the middle. This CDR3 has 14 residues. Germline V lookup: CDR1 SGHDT, CDR2 YYEEEE.

The chain uses TRBV5-1 and TRBJ2-4, with 7 bases identical to TRBD1. This CDR3 is 19 amino acids long. From germline, CDR1 is SGHRS and CDR2 YFSETQ. The ends lost 4 bases at V and 0 bases at J; junction bases unmatched: 16. The CDR3 DNA sequence: TGCGCCAGCAGCGAGTCAGGGGGTACACCAATTCTAGCCAAAAACATTCAGTACTTC. Protein product: CASSESGGTPILAKNIQYF. The complete variable domain, with remaining parts taken from reference TRBV5-1 and TRBJ2-4, reads KAGVTQTPRYLIKTRGQQVTLSCSPISGHRSVSWYQQTPGQGLQFLFEYFSETQRNKGNFPGRFSGRQFSNSRSEMNVSTLELGDSALYLCASSESGGTPILAKNIQYFGAGTRLSVL.